A selection of T cell receptor beta chains follows, all from one sample in a study of blood T cell repertoires in COVID-19. The assay was immunoSEQ multiplex PCR, and TCRdb's table has in-frame clones only and misses some. The sample carries about 140,000 clones, roughly 73% recorded once. The sequencing input was peripheral blood. The receptors come from a woman in her fifties or sixties with active or convalescent COVID-19. CDR3s include the opening cysteine and the closing phenylalanine or tryptophan. D genes are given only for firm matches. Clone size appears in some rows only: once, few, many, or a class for an expanded clone.

d_call j_call v_call clone_size cdr3_nt cdr3_aa
TRBD1 TRBJ1-6 TRBV2 . TGTGCCAGCAGTGTGAGCGACAGGGGTGTTTCACCCCTCCACTTT CASSVSDRGVSPLHF
TRBD2 TRBJ2-7 TRBV6-5 . TGTGCCAGCAGGGGATTTAGGACTAGCGGGGACGAGCAGTACTTC CASRGFRTSGDEQYF
. TRBJ1-2 TRBV28 . TGTGCCAGCAGTTCCCTTTTCTATGGCTACACCTTC CASSSLFYGYTF
. TRBJ1-4 TRBV11-2 once TGTGCCAGCAGCTTAGGTTTGCGGACAACTAATGAAAAACTGTTTTTT CASSLGLRTTNEKLFF
. TRBJ2-2 TRBV11-3 . TGTGCCAGCAGCCTGGGAGACACCGGGGAGCTGTTTTTT CASSLGDTGELFF
. TRBJ1-5 TRBV6-2/TRBV6-3 . TGTGCCAGCAGTTACGAGGGCCTTAGCAATCAGCCCCAGCATTTT CASSYEGLSNQPQHF
. TRBJ1-5 TRBV7-2 . TGTGCCAGCAGCTTAGGTTTGGGGGGGAATCAGCCCCAGCATTTT CASSLGLGGNQPQHF
. TRBJ1-4 TRBV27 few TGTGCCAGCAGTTTTGGCATCGAGAGGGAAAAACTGTTTTTT CASSFGIEREKLFF
. TRBJ1-2 TRBV30 . TGTGCCTGGAGTGTACACAGCTATGGCTACACCTTC CAWSVHSYGYTF
. TRBJ1-1 TRBV28 many TGTGCCAGCAGGGACACGTTATCGACTGAAGCTTTCTTT CASRDTLSTEAFF
. TRBJ2-1 TRBV7-2 . TGTGCCAGCAGCTACCCCCTCAGGGCCAGCTCCTACAATGAGCAGTTCTTC CASSYPLRASSYNEQFF
TRBD2 TRBJ2-7 TRBV7-2 . TGTGCCAGCAGCTTAGACGGGGGGTCTGTCTACGAGCAGTACTTC CASSLDGGSVYEQYF
. TRBJ1-1 TRBV27 . TGTGCCAGCAGTCCCCCGGGATCTCTGAACACTGAAGCTTTCTTT CASSPPGSLNTEAFF
TRBD2 TRBJ2-1 TRBV3-1/TRBV3-2 once TGTGCCAGCAGCCAGGGGCGGGAGGGCCCTCGATACAATGAGCAGTTCTTC CASSQGREGPRYNEQFF
. TRBJ2-1 TRBV2 . TGTGCCAGCAGTGGCTGGGACACCTACAATGAGCAGTTCTTC CASSGWDTYNEQFF
. TRBJ1-1 TRBV19 few TGTGCCAGTGGGAGGCGTGAAGGCACTGAAGCTTTCTTT CASGRREGTEAFF
. TRBJ2-3 TRBV2 . TGTGCCATCGCGGATACGCAGTATTTT CAIADTQYF
. TRBJ1-5 TRBV6-1 . TGTGCCAGCAGTGAAGTCCATAATCAGCCCCAGCATTTT CASSEVHNQPQHF
. TRBJ1-2 TRBV12-3/TRBV12-4 . TGTGCCAGCAGTGCCGGACAGTATGGCTACACCTTC CASSAGQYGYTF
. TRBJ1-2 TRBV5-6 few TGTGCCAGCAGCTTCCAAGGGTGGGAGGGCTACACCTTC CASSFQGWEGYTF
. TRBJ2-7 TRBV10-3 . TGTGCCATCAGTGAAGGACTCGAGCCCTCCTACGAGCAGTACTTC CAISEGLEPSYEQYF
. TRBJ1-3 TRBV9 . TGTGCCAGCAGCGCCTTAGGAAACACCATATATTTT CASSALGNTIYF
. TRBJ2-7 TRBV4-3 . TGCGCCAGCAGACTCTCTCTTACAGCCAGCTCCTACGAGCAGTACTTC CASRLSLTASSYEQYF
. TRBJ1-2 TRBV6-6 . TGTGCCAGCAGTTACAACAGAGACTATGGCTACACCTTC CASSYNRDYGYTF
TRBD1 TRBJ1-4 TRBV2 . TGTGCCAGCAGTGATAGTCGGCAGGGGGCATCGGAACTGTTTTTT CASSDSRQGASELFF
. TRBJ1-3 TRBV18 . TGTGCCAGCTCACGGGACATGCAAGGAAACACCATATATTTT CASSRDMQGNTIYF
TRBD1 TRBJ1-2 TRBV5-6 many TGTGCCAGCAGCTTCGACAGGGCTCGGGGCTACACCTTC CASSFDRARGYTF
. TRBJ1-4 TRBV7-2 . TGTGCCAGCAGCTTAGGGACTTCGGCGAGACACTTAAATGAAAAACTGTTTTTT CASSLGTSARHLNEKLFF
TRBD1 TRBJ2-7 TRBV5-1 . TGCGCCAGCAGCCAGGGGGCGGGCTCCTACGAGCAGTACTTC CASSQGAGSYEQYF
. TRBJ2-5 TRBV2 . TGTGCCAGCAGTACAGGGTCTCGAGAGACCCAGTACTTC CASSTGSRETQYF
. TRBJ2-3 TRBV12-5 . TGTGCTAGTTCTACAGGGAACACAGATACGCAGTATTTT CASSTGNTDTQYF
TRBD1 TRBJ1-1 TRBV7-9 . TGTGCCAGCAGCACGCCGGGACAGGGAGTTGAAGCTTTCTTT CASSTPGQGVEAFF
TRBD2 TRBJ2-2 TRBV5-1 . TGCGCCAGCAGCCAACTCCCGGGGGGCACCGGGGAGCTGTTTTTT CASSQLPGGTGELFF
. TRBJ1-3 TRBV5-6 once TGTGCCAGCAGCTTGGACCCTTACAGAGAATCTGGAAACACCATATATTTT CASSLDPYRESGNTIYF
. TRBJ1-4 TRBV10-3 . TGTGCCACAGGAACAGGGTCAACTAATGAAAAACTGTTTTTT CATGTGSTNEKLFF